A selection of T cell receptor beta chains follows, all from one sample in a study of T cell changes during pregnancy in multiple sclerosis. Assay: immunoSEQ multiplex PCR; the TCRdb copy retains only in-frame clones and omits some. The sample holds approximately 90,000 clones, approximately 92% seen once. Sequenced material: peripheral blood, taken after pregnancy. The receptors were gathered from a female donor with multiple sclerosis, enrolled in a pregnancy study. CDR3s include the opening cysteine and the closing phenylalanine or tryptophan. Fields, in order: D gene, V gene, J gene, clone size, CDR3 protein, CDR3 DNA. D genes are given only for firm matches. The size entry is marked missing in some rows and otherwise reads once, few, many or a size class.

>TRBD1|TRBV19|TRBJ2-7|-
CASSIGTGYEQYF
TGTGCCAGTAGTATAGGGACAGGCTACGAGCAGTACTTC
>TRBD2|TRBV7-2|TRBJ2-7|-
CASSPRTSAAYEQYF
TGTGCCAGCAGTCCAAGGACTAGCGCCGCCTACGAGCAGTACTTC
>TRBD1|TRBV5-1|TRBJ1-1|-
CASSLGRQGRVMMNTEAFF
TGCGCCAGCAGCTTGGGCCGACAGGGGAGGGTCATGATGAACACTGAAGCTTTCTTT
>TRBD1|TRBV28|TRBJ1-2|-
CASSTPGQLYTF
TGTGCCAGCAGCACACCGGGACAGCTATACACCTTC
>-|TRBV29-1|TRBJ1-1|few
CSVRETWDTEAFF
TGCAGCGTCCGGGAGACCTGGGACACTGAAGCTTTCTTT
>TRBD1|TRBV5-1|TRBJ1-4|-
CASSGQGQGGEKLFF
TGCGCCAGCAGCGGACAGGGGCAGGGGGGTGAAAAACTGTTTTTT
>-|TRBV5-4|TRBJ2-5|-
CASSPQATAYQETQYF
TGTGCCAGCAGCCCTCAGGCCACTGCGTACCAAGAGACCCAGTACTTC
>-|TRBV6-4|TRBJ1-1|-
CASSSRLNTEAFF
TGTGCCAGCAGCTCTCGACTTAACACTGAAGCTTTCTTT
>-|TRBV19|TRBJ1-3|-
CASSLFGGIPGNTIYF
TGTGCCAGTAGCCTATTCGGGGGGATACCGGGAAACACCATATATTTT
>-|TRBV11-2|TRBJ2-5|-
CASSLSARAETQYF
TGTGCCAGCAGCTTATCGGCGAGGGCAGAGACCCAGTACTTC
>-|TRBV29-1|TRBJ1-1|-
CSGRSRGGGTEAFF
TGCAGCGGCCGATCGCGGGGAGGTGGCACTGAAGCTTTCTTT
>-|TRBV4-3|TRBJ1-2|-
CASSQDRGGNYGYTF
TGCGCCAGCAGCCAAGATAGGGGCGGAAACTATGGCTACACCTTC
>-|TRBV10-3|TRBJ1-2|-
CAISAGGDYGYTF
TGTGCCATCAGTGCGGGAGGGGACTATGGCTACACCTTC
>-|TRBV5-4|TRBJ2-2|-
CASSLDATGTGELFF
TGTGCCAGCAGCTTGGATGCTACGGGCACCGGGGAGCTGTTTTTT
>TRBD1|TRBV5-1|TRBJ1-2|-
CASSWTPGQGATNYGYTF
TGCGCCAGCAGCTGGACCCCGGGACAGGGGGCCACTAACTATGGCTACACCTTC
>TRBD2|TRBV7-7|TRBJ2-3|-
CASSSRGSGGADTQYF
TGTGCCAGCAGCTCCCGGGGAAGCGGGGGGGCAGATACGCAGTATTTT
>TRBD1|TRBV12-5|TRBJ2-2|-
CASGLAPKGQGSNTGELFF
TGTGCTAGTGGTTTGGCCCCTAAAGGACAGGGGTCGAACACCGGGGAGCTGTTTTTT
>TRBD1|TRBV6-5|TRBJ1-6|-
CASSPRGTGVSPLHF
TGTGCCAGCAGTCCGCGAGGGACAGGGGTTTCACCCCTCCACTTT
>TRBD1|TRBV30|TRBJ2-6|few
CAWSVTGLGSGANVLTF
TGTGCCTGGAGTGTGACAGGGTTGGGGTCTGGGGCCAACGTCCTGACTTTC
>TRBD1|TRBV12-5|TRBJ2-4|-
CASGPGQGENIQYF
TGTGCTAGTGGACCGGGACAGGGAGAAAACATTCAGTACTTC
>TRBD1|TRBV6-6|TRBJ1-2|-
CATTPGGQYYGYTF
TGTGCCACTACCCCCGGGGGACAGTACTATGGCTACACCTTC
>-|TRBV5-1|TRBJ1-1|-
CASSLTFTETEAFF
TGCGCCAGCAGCTTGACCTTTACCGAGACTGAAGCTTTCTTT
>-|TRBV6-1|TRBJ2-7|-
CASVPGPGGYEQYF
TGTGCCAGCGTTCCGGGACCCGGGGGATACGAGCAGTACTTC
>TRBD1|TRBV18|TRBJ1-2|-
CASSATGANYGYTF
TGTGCCAGCTCCGCGACAGGGGCTAACTATGGCTACACCTTC
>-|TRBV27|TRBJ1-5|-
CASSLLGRGENQPQHF
TGTGCCAGCAGTTTATTGGGCAGGGGCGAAAATCAGCCCCAGCATTTT
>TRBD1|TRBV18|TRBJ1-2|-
CASSRAQGDGYTF
TGTGCCAGCTCACGGGCACAGGGGGATGGCTACACCTTC
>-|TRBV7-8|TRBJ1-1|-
CASSATGYRANSYTEAFF
TGTGCCAGCAGCGCTACGGGGTACAGAGCCAACTCCTACACTGAAGCTTTCTTT
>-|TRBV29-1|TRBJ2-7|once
CSVDLTGNHEQYF
TGCAGCGTCGACTTAACAGGGAACCACGAGCAGTACTTC
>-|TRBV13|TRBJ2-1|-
CASRLEAEQFF
TGTGCCAGCAGGTTGGAGGCTGAGCAGTTCTTC